Following are 12 T cell receptor beta chains from one sample sequenced in a study of blood T cell repertoires in COVID-19. Sequenced by immunoSEQ multiplex PCR; TCRdb stores in-frame clones only, minus some. The sample has 150,000 to 200,000 clones, approximately 80% seen once; the top ten hold approximately 15%. The source material was peripheral blood. The receptors shown here come from a woman in her sixties or seventies with COVID-19, enrolled during active disease.

The rearrangement joins TRBV5-4 to TRBJ1-5; no reliable D call. Trimming left V 0 bases short and J 7 bases short, with 5 bases between. The CDR3 covers 12 residues. CDR1 and CDR2 (germline): SGHNT, YYREEE (reference sequence). The CDR3 DNA reads TGTGCCAGCAGCTTGGACAACCAGCCCCAGCATTTT. Translating gives CASSLDNQPQHF.

The chain links TRBV30 to TRBJ2-3; D unresolved. Trimming shortened V by 0 bases and J by 2 bases, and 9 bases separated the two germline ends. The CDR3 spans 14 residues. Germline V gene data show CDR1 as GTSNPN and CDR2 as SVGIG (reference sequence). CDR3 loop: CAWSVRRFTDTQYF. DNA for the CDR3: TGTGCCTGGAGTGTTCGGCGGTTCACAGATACGCAGTATTTT.

This sequence joins TRBV6-5 and TRBJ1-1; the match to TRBD1 covers 7 bases. The CDR3 has 14 residues. Unmatched junction bases numbered 11, after V lost 6 bases and J lost 7 bases. Germline V gene lookup returns CDR1 MNHEY and CDR2 SVGAGI. The CDR3 sequence is CASRKDRVVDEAFF. CDR3 nucleotide sequence: TGTGCCAGCAGAAAAGACAGGGTGGTAGATGAAGCTTTCTTT.

The rearrangement uses TRBV7-9 and TRBJ2-7, with 11 bases identical to TRBD2. This CDR3 has 15 residues. V was clipped by 6 bases and J by 3 bases; unmatched bases: 7. The germline V gene encodes CDR1 SEHNR and CDR2 FQNEAQ (reference sequence). The CDR3 loop is CASSSSGTSGYEQYF. CDR3 nucleotides: TGTGCCAGCAGTTCCTCCGGGACTAGCGGCTACGAGCAGTACTTC.

The V gene is TRBV3-1 (or the pseudogene TRBV3-2), the J gene TRBJ2-3; TRBD2 is a possible D gene (6 bases). The germline V and J ends were trimmed by 1 base and 4 bases, with 6 bases remaining between them. Germline-derived CDR1 and CDR2 are LGHDT and YNNKEL (reference sequence). This CDR3 has 13 amino acids. CDR3 bases: TGTGCCAGCAGCCAAGGGGGGGCAGATACGCAGTATTTT. It codes for CASSQGGADTQYF.

The V call is TRBV18, the J call TRBJ2-2, with 8 positions matching TRBD1. The CDR3 totals 18 residues. J lost 3 bases, V lost 1 base, and 10 bases had no gene match. Germline V gene data show CDR1 as KGHSH and CDR2 as LQKENI. The CDR3 DNA sequence: TGTGCCAGCTCACCACTATCTCACAGGGGGTTGGACACCGGGGAGCTGTTTTTT. Residues: CASSPLSHRGLDTGELFF.

The V and J genes are TRBV7-9 and TRBJ1-1, with 9 bases matching TRBD1. Germline lookup yields CDR1 SEHNR and CDR2 FQNEAQ (reference sequence). The CDR3 consists of 16 residues. V gave up 6 bases and J gave up 0 bases; unmatched junction bases: 8. CDR3 protein: CASSRRQGVMNTEAFF. The DNA of the CDR3 is TGTGCCAGCAGTCGTCGACAGGGGGTTATGAACACTGAAGCTTTCTTT.

The rearrangement joins TRBV27 to TRBJ2-3; 12 nucleotides line up with TRBD2. The CDR3 covers 15 residues. Per germline, CDR1 MNHEY and CDR2 SMNVEV (reference sequence). V lost 5 bases, J lost 2 bases, and 2 bases stayed unmatched. CDR3 region: CASSLAGGVTDTQYF. In DNA, the CDR3 is TGTGCCAGCAGTCTAGCGGGAGGGGTCACAGATACGCAGTATTTT.

V and J are TRBV18 and TRBJ2-5, with D maybe TRBD1 (5 bases). The CDR3 has 14 residues. CDR1 KGHSH and CDR2 LQKENI come from the germline V gene. Trimming stripped 5 bases from V and 5 bases from J, with 15 bases between. This chain's CDR3 is CASSSNQGTETQYF. CDR3 in DNA: TGTGCCAGCTCATCTAACCAGGGTACGGAGACCCAGTACTTC.

The chain combines TRBV6-5 with TRBJ2-2; 9 bases are a match to TRBD1. The CDR3 sequence is 15 residues long. CDR1 and CDR2 from the germline V gene are MNHEY and SVGAGI. V gave up 5 bases and J gave up 1 base; unmatched junction bases: 2. The chain's CDR3 is CASSRQGVNTGELFF. In nucleotides, the CDR3 is TGTGCCAGCAGTAGACAGGGGGTGAACACCGGGGAGCTGTTTTTT.

The V gene is TRBV6-2 or TRBV6-3, the J gene TRBJ2-4, with 8 nucleotides matching TRBD2. The CDR3 spans 15 residues. J lost 2 bases, V lost 2 bases, and 2 bases had no gene match. The V gene's germline CDR1 is MNHEY and CDR2 SVGEGT. The CDR3 sequence: CASSYGGGSKNIQYF. The CDR3 DNA sequence: TGTGCCAGCAGTTACGGCGGGGGGTCCAAAAACATTCAGTACTTC.

In its sample, this clone was seen once. This chain uses TRBV21-1 with TRBJ2-4; the table's D gene call, TRBD2, was not cross checked with the DNA. TRBV21-1 represents a pseudogene. The CDR3 has 14 residues. The CDR3 bases are TGTGCCAGCAGCAACGGGGTAGCCAAAAACATTCAGTACTTC. It translates to CASSNGVAKNIQYF.